These T cell receptor beta chains were read from a single sample in a study of blood T cell repertoires in COVID-19. Profiling relied on immunoSEQ multiplex PCR, and the TCRdb table lists in-frame clones only, not all of them. The profile shows tens of thousands of clones, about 85% of them singletons. The sample comprised peripheral blood. Receptors originate from a human donor in a cohort sampled during active COVID-19. The CDR3 runs from the conserved cysteine through the conserved F or W. The D gene is left open where the match is weak. The size entry is marked missing in some rows and otherwise reads once, few, many or a size class.

-,16,TRBJ2-5,-,TRBV5-1,TGCGCCAGCAGCTTGGTAGGGGGGGATTCTGGAGAGACCCAGTACTTC,CASSLVGGDSGETQYF
-,15,TRBJ2-3,TRBD2,TRBV3-1/TRBV3-2,TGTGCCAGCAGCCAAGTTCGGGGGGGGCCTGATACGCAGTATTTT,CASSQVRGGPDTQYF
-,13,TRBJ1-2,TRBD1,TRBV12-3/TRBV12-4,TGTGCCAGCAGTTTGGACAGGAGATATGGCTACACCTTC,CASSLDRRYGYTF
-,14,TRBJ2-5,TRBD2,TRBV15,TGTGCCACCAGCCTACGTGGCGGGGGGGAGACCCAGTACTTC,CATSLRGGGETQYF
once,15,TRBJ2-7,-,TRBV14,TGTGCCAGCAGCCAAGCTGGGCTCGCATACTACGAGCAGTACTTC,CASSQAGLAYYEQYF
-,16,TRBJ2-5,-,TRBV4-1,TGCGCCAGCAGCCAAAGGCCGGGACTCCGCCGAGAGACCCAGTACTTC,CASSQRPGLRRETQYF
-,16,TRBJ2-7,TRBD1,TRBV19,TGTGCCAGTAGTGGGGAAGGACAGGGGCGCTCCTACGAGCAGTACTTC,CASSGEGQGRSYEQYF
-,15,TRBJ2-5,-,TRBV5-4,TGTGCCAGCAGCCCCGCTGGGGCAGGCCAAGAGACCCAGTACTTC,CASSPAGAGQETQYF
once,18,TRBJ2-3,TRBD2,TRBV4-1,TGCGCCAGCAGCCGTAGAGCCTCGACTAGCGGACTCACAGATACGCAGTATTTT,CASSRRASTSGLTDTQYF
-,13,TRBJ2-7,TRBD1,TRBV27,TGTGCCAGCAGTGGACAGGGATCTTACGAGCAGTACTTC,CASSGQGSYEQYF
-,15,TRBJ2-3,-,TRBV5-5,TGTGCCAGCCCACCTGGGGCAGGGCAGACAGATACGCAGTATTTT,CASPPGAGQTDTQYF
once,14,TRBJ1-1,-,TRBV6-4,TGTGCCAGCAGTAAGGACGGGATGAACACTGAAGCTTTCTTT,CASSKDGMNTEAFF
-,12,TRBJ2-4,-,TRBV6-5,TGTGCCAGCACGGGTGGCGGCGGCATTCAGTACTTC,CASTGGGGIQYF